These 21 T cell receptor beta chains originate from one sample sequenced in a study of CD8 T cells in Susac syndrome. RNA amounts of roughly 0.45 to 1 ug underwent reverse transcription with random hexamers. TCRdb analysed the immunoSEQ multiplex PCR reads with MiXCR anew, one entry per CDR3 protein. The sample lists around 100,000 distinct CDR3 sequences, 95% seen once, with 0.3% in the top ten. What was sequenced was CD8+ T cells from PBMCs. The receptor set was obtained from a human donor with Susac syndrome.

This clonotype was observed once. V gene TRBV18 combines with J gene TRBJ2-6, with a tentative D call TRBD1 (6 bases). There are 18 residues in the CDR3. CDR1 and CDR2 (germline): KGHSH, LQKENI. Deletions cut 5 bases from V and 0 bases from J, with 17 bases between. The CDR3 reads CASSSTGLASSGANVLTF. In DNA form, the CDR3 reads TGTGCCAGCTCATCAACAGGGCTAGCTAGCTCTGGGGCCAACGTCCTGACTTTC.

DNA of the CDR3: TGTGCCAGCAGCTTACCTACCGGACAGGGGGCAACCGGGGAGCTGTTTTTT. Its protein product is CASSLPTGQGATGELFF. The chain is built from TRBV7-9 and TRBJ2-2; 11 nucleotides align to TRBD1. The J segment lost 5 bases and the V segment lost 2 bases, leaving 7 bases of the junction unmatched. Germline CDR1 is SEHNR and CDR2 is FQNEAQ (reference sequence). This CDR3 comprises 17 residues.

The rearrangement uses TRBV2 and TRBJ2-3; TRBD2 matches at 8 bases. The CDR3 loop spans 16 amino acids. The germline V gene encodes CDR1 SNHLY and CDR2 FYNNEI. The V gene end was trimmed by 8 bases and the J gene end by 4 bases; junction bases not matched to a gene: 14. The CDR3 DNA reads TGTGCCAGCTCCACCAGCGGGACTAGTGGGTCAGATACGCAGTATTTT. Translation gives CASSTSGTSGSDTQYF.

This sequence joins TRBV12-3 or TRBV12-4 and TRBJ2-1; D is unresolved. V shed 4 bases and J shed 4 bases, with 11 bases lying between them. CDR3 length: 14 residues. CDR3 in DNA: TGTGCCAGCAGTTGGGCGGAGAGATACAATGAGCAGTTCTTC. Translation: CASSWAERYNEQFF.

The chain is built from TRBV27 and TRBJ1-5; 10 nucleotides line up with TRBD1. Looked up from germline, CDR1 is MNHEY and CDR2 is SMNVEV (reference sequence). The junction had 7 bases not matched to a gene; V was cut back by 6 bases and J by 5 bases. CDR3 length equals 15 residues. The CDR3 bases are TGTGCCAGCAGGTGGACAGGGGGATCTGATCAGCCCCAGCATTTT. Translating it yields CASRWTGGSDQPQHF.

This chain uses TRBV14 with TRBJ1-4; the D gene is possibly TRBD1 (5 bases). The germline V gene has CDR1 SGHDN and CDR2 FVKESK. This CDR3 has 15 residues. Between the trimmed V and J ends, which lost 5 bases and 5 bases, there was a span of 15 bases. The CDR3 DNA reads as TGTGCCAGCAGCGGGCGGTCGGGGGAGAATGAAAAACTGTTTTTT. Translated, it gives CASSGRSGENEKLFF.

CDR3 coding DNA: TGCAGTGCTCCGGACAGGGGTGGGGCTAGCAATCAGCCCCAGCATTTT. This encodes CSAPDRGGASNQPQHF. The rearrangement joins TRBV20-1 to TRBJ1-5; TRBD1 agrees at 9 bases. V was pared by 5 bases and J by 0 bases, with 8 bases of the junction left unmatched. Germline values: CDR1 DFQATT, CDR2 SNEGSKA (reference sequence). The length of the CDR3 is 16 residues.

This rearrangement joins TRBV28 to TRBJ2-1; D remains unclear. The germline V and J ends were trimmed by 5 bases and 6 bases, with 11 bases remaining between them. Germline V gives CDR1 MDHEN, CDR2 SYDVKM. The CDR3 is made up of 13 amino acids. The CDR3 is CASSLRTPNEQFF. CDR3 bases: TGTGCCAGCAGTCTTCGGACCCCCAATGAGCAGTTCTTC. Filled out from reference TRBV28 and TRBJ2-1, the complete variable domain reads DVKVTQSSRYLVKRTGEKVFLECVQDMDHENMFWYRQDPGLGLRLIYFSYDVKMKEKGDIPEGYSVSREKKERFSLILESASTNQTSMYLCASSLRTPNEQFFGPGTRLTVL.

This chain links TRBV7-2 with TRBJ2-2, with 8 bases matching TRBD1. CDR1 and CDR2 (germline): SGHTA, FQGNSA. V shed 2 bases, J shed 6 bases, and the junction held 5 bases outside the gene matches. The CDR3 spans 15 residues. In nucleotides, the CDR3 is TGTGCCAGCAGCTTATCGGACAGGGAGGCCGGGGAGCTGTTTTTT. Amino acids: CASSLSDREAGELFF. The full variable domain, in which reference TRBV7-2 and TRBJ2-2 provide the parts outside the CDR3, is GAGVSQSPSNKVTEKGKDVELRCDPISGHTALYWYRQSLGQGLEFLIYFQGNSAPDKSGLPSDRFSAERTGGSVSTLTIQRTQQEDSAVYLCASSLSDREAGELFFGEGSRLTVL.

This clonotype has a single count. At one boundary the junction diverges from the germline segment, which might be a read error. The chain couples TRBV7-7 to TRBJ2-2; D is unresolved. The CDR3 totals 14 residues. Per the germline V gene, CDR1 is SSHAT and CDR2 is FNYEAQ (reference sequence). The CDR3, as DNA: TGTGCTAGCAGCTATCGCGTTAACACCGGGGAGCTGTTTTTT. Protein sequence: CASSYRVNTGELFF.

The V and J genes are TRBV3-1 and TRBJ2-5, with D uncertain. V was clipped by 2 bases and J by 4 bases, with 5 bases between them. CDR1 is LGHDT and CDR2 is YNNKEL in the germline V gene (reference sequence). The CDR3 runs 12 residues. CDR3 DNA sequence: TGTGCCAGCAGCCAAATTCCAGAGACCCAGTACTTC. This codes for CASSQIPETQYF.

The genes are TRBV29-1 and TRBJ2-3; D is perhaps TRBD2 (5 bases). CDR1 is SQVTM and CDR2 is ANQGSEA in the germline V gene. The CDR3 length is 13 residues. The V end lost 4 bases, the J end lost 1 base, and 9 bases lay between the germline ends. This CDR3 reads CSVGEGGTDTQYF. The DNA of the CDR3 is TGCAGCGTTGGCGAGGGTGGCACAGATACGCAGTATTTT.

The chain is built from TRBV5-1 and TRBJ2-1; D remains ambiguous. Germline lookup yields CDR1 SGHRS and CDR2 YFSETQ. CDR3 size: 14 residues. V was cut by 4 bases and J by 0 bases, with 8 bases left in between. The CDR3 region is CASSEMTSYNEQFF. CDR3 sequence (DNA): TGCGCCAGCAGCGAAATGACCTCCTACAATGAGCAGTTCTTC.

For the CDR3, the DNA is TGTGCCAGTAGTACTTTCGAGAGCGGGGAGCTGTTTTTT. Translating gives CASSTFESGELFF. The chain couples TRBV19 to TRBJ2-2, with no clear D. The CDR3 sequence is 13 residues long. V lost 4 bases, J lost 7 bases, and 10 bases lay in between. Germline CDR1 is LNHDA and CDR2 is SQIVND (reference sequence). The full variable domain, rest sourced from reference TRBV19 and TRBJ2-2, is DGGITQSPKYLFRKEGQNVTLSCEQNLNHDAMYWYRQDPGQGLRLIYYSQIVNDFQKGDIAEGYSVSREKKESFPLTVTSAQKNPTAFYLCASSTFESGELFFGEGSRLTVL.

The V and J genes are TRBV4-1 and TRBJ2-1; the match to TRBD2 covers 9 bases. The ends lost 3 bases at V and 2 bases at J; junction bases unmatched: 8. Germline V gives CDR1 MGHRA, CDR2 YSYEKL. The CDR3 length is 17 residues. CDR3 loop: CASSHTLAGVPYNEQFF. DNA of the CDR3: TGCGCCAGCAGCCATACCTTAGCGGGGGTCCCCTACAATGAGCAGTTCTTC.

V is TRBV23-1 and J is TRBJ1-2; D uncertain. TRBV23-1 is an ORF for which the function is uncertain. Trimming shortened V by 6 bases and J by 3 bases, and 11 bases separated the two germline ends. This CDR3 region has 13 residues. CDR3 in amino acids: CASSGRHDYGYTF. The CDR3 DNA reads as TGCGCCAGCAGCGGACGTCACGACTATGGCTACACCTTC.

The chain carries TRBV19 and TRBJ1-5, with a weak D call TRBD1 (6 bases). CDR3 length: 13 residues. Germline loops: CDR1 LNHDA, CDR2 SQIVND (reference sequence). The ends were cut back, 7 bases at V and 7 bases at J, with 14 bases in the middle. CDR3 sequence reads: CASTPGAGQPQHF. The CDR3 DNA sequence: TGTGCCAGTACTCCGGGGGCTGGGCAGCCCCAGCATTTT.

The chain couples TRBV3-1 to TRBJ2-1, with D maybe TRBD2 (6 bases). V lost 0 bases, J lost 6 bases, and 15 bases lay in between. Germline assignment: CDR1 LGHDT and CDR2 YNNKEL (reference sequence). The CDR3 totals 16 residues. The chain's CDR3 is CASSQEASVTFNEQFF. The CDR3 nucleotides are TGTGCCAGCAGCCAAGAAGCTAGCGTGACTTTCAATGAGCAGTTCTTC.

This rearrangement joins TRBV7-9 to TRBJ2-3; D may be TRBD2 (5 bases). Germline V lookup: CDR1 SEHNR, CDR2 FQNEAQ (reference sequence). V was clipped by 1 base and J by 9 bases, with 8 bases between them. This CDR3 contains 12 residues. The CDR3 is CASSLVRGTQYF. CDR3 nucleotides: TGTGCCAGCAGCTTAGTCAGAGGGACGCAGTATTTT.

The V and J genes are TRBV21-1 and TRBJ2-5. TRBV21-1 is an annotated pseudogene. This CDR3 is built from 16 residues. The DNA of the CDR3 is TGTGCCAGCAGCAAAGCTCCAATAGCCCACGAGCAGACCCAGTACTTC. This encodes CASSKAPIAHEQTQYF.

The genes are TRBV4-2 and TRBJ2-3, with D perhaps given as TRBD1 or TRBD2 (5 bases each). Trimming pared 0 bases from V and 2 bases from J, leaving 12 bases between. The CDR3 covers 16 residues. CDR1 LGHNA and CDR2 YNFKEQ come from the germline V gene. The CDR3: CASSQDVGDLTDTQYF. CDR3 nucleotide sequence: TGTGCCAGCAGCCAAGATGTCGGGGACCTCACAGATACGCAGTATTTT.